These T cell receptor beta chains were read from a single sample in a study of early T cells in non-severe SARS-CoV-2 infection. MiXCR was run by TCRdb on the 5' RACE reads, yielding one entry per CDR3 protein. The sample lists tens of thousands of distinct CDR3 sequences, 7.5% to 9% seen once, with roughly an eighth in the top ten. The source was whole blood, collected at baseline. These receptors were obtained from an adult who was a healthcare worker with PCR-confirmed SARS-CoV-2 infection or an uninfected control (not recorded which). Each CDR3 is given with its conserved first and last residue. The D gene is left open where the match is weak. Only part of the rows carry a size: once, few, many, or a class if the clone is expanded.

17	TRBV19	NA	TRBJ2-2	TRBD2	TGTGCCAGTAGTCCCTGGGGAGGGACTTCGAACACCGGGGAGCTGTTTTTT	CASSPWGGTSNTGELFF
15	TRBV18	NA	TRBJ2-2	TRBD1	TGTGCCAGCTCACGGACAGGGGGCTTCACCGGGGAGCTGTTTTTT	CASSRTGGFTGELFF
14	TRBV10-3	NA	TRBJ2-3	NA	TGTGCCATCAGTCTTAGCCGGTCAACAGATACGCAGTATTTT	CAISLSRSTDTQYF
15	TRBV6-5	NA	TRBJ2-1	NA	TGTGCCAGCAGTCGAAGAGAGGGGACCTACAATGAGCAGTTCTTC	CASSRREGTYNEQFF
13	TRBV18	many	TRBJ1-2	NA	TGTGCCAGCTCACCACAAGGCATCAATGGCTACACCTTC	CASSPQGINGYTF
11	TRBV5-4	few	TRBJ2-7	NA	TGTGCCAGCAGCTTCTTTTACGAGCAGTACTTC	CASSFFYEQYF
13	TRBV12-3/TRBV12-4	few	TRBJ2-4	NA	TGTGCCAGCAGTTTAACAGGGGAGGGCATTCAGTACTTC	CASSLTGEGIQYF
17	TRBV24-1	many	TRBJ2-1	TRBD2	TGTGCCACCAGTGCCCCTGGGACTAGCGACCTTTACAATGAGCAGTTCTTC	CATSAPGTSDLYNEQFF
14	TRBV3-1	NA	TRBJ2-4	NA	TGTGCCAGCAGCCAGGGACTAGCCAAAAACATTCAGTACTTC	CASSQGLAKNIQYF
14	TRBV2	few	TRBJ2-5	NA	TGTGCCAGCAGTGAAGAGTGGGACCAAGAGACCCAGTACTTC	CASSEEWDQETQYF
16	TRBV6-5	few	TRBJ1-5	TRBD1	TGTGCCAGCAGTCTGAAACAGGGGGCCGGCAATCAGCCCCAGCATTTT	CASSLKQGAGNQPQHF
15	TRBV10-1	NA	TRBJ2-7	TRBD1	TGCGCCAGCAGTGAAGGGACAGCCAATTCCTACGAGCAGTACTTC	CASSEGTANSYEQYF
14	TRBV12-3/TRBV12-4	many	TRBJ2-5	NA	TGTGCCAGCAGTCCAGGCTCAGCACAAGAGACCCAGTACTTC	CASSPGSAQETQYF
15	TRBV7-9	NA	TRBJ2-7	NA	TGTGCCAGCAGCGTAGTGCCGGGACTGCTGGACGAGCAGTACTTC	CASSVVPGLLDEQYF
15	TRBV14	NA	TRBJ2-7	NA	TGTGCCAGCAGCCAAGTACCCGGGGCCGTTTACGAGCAGTACTTC	CASSQVPGAVYEQYF
14	TRBV27	NA	TRBJ1-6	TRBD1	TGTGCCAGCAGTCCAGGACAGGGCCATTCACCCCTCCACTTT	CASSPGQGHSPLHF
12	TRBV11-2	NA	TRBJ2-7	NA	TGTGCCAGCAGCCCCCAACGGGACGAGCAGTACTTC	CASSPQRDEQYF
11	TRBV2	NA	TRBJ1-6	NA	TGTGCCAGCAGCACAAATTCACCCCTCCACTTT	CASSTNSPLHF
13	TRBV7-2	many	TRBJ2-2	NA	TGTGCCAGCAGCTTAGTCATGCCCGGGGAGCTGTTTTTT	CASSLVMPGELFF
18	TRBV7-9	many	TRBJ1-2	TRBD1	TGTGCCAGCAGCCCCTCGACAGGGGTCGGTTTAGGGGGCTATGGCTACACCTTC	CASSPSTGVGLGGYGYTF
12	TRBV5-1	many	TRBJ1-2	NA	TGCGCCAGCAGCTCGGACTACTATGGCTACACCTTC	CASSSDYYGYTF
15	TRBV27	few	TRBJ2-2	NA	TGTGCCAGCAGTTCTGGAGGCCCGAACACCGGGGAGCTGTTTTTT	CASSSGGPNTGELFF
12	TRBV7-2	NA	TRBJ2-5	NA	TGTGCCAGCAGATTAGCTTGGGGGACCCAGTACTTC	CASRLAWGTQYF
14	TRBV20-1	many	TRBJ1-2	TRBD1	TGCAGTGCTTCTCCGGGACAGCTTCCCTATGGCTACACCTTC	CSASPGQLPYGYTF
13	TRBV2	NA	TRBJ1-2	NA	TGTGCCAGCAGTGAAGGCGGTAACTATGGCTACACCTTC	CASSEGGNYGYTF
11	TRBV6-2/TRBV6-3	few	TRBJ2-3	NA	TGTGCCAGCAGCTACCTGTCTACGCAGTATTTT	CASSYLSTQYF
14	TRBV5-6	few	TRBJ1-2	NA	TGTGCCAGCAGCTTGGGCCGACAGCACTATGGCTACACCTTC	CASSLGRQHYGYTF
13	TRBV7-8	few	TRBJ2-7	NA	TGTGCCAGCAGCCCGCTGCTTAAGGGCGAGCAGTACTTC	CASSPLLKGEQYF
14	TRBV20-1	few	TRBJ2-3	NA	TGCAGTGCTAGGTTAATGAGGTCCACAGATACGCAGTATTTT	CSARLMRSTDTQYF
14	TRBV5-1	many	TRBJ1-1	NA	TGCGCCAGCAGCCCAGGAGGGCGCAGGACTGAAGCTTTCTTT	CASSPGGRRTEAFF
14	TRBV9	NA	TRBJ1-1	NA	TGTGCCAGCAGCGTAGCGGGACAGAACACTGAAGCTTTCTTT	CASSVAGQNTEAFF
14	TRBV29-1	many	TRBJ2-5	NA	TGCAGCGTTGTCCCGGGGGGCCTGGGTGAGACCCAGTACTTC	CSVVPGGLGETQYF
14	TRBV6-6	many	TRBJ1-5	NA	TGTGCCAGCAGTTACCAAGGCGATAATCAGCCCCAGCATTTT	CASSYQGDNQPQHF
14	TRBV7-6	many	TRBJ2-6	NA	TGTGCCAGCAGCTCGAGGGGCCTGGCCAACGTCCTGACTTTC	CASSSRGLANVLTF
15	TRBV11-2	many	TRBJ2-2	TRBD2	TGTGCCAGCAGCCCCGGGAGGGCCCACACCGGGGAGCTGTTTTTT	CASSPGRAHTGELFF
13	TRBV29-1	NA	TRBJ2-7	NA	TGCAGCGTTGGACCAGGGTTTTCCTCCGAGCAGTACTTC	CSVGPGFSSEQYF
13	TRBV2	NA	TRBJ2-1	TRBD2	TGTGCCAGCACCGGGACTAGCAGAAATGAGCAGTTCTTC	CASTGTSRNEQFF
15	TRBV11-2	many	TRBJ2-3	NA	TGTGCCAGCAGCTACTGGACTACTCCCGGAGATACGCAGTATTTT	CASSYWTTPGDTQYF
13	TRBV10-1	many	TRBJ1-1	NA	TGCGCCAGCAGTGAGACGAGGGGAACTGAAGCTTTCTTT	CASSETRGTEAFF
8	TRBV29-1	few	TRBJ1-2	NA	TGCAGCGTTGGCCTCGGGCACTTC	CSVGLGHF
10	TRBV27	many	TRBJ2-1	TRBD2	TGTGCCAGTTCCGGGACTAGCTTAATCTTC	CASSGTSLIF
16	TRBV6-2/TRBV6-3	few	TRBJ2-1	TRBD2	TGTGCCAGCAGTTACTCGGCGGGAGGGCCTGGCAATGAGCAGTTCTTC	CASSYSAGGPGNEQFF
16	TRBV19	NA	TRBJ2-6	TRBD2	TGTGCCAGTAGTAAGCTAGCGGGAGATGGGGCCAACGTCCTGACTTTC	CASSKLAGDGANVLTF
15	TRBV13	many	TRBJ1-4	TRBD1	TGTGCCAGCAGCTCAGACAGGGCTCCTAATGAAAAACTGTTTTTT	CASSSDRAPNEKLFF
13	TRBV20-1	NA	TRBJ1-5	NA	TGCAGTGTCCTGCGGGGCGGCAATCAGCCCCAGCATTTT	CSVLRGGNQPQHF
15	TRBV5-6	NA	TRBJ1-2	TRBD1	TGTGCCAGCAGCTTGTCGAAACAGGGGGCTTATGGCTACACCTTC	CASSLSKQGAYGYTF
13	TRBV12-3/TRBV12-4	many	TRBJ2-5	NA	TGTGCCAGCAGCCTGACTAGTTCGGAGACCCAGTACTTC	CASSLTSSETQYF
12	TRBV11-2	NA	TRBJ2-1	NA	TGTGCCAGCAGCTTAGAGCGGGGAGGTCAGTTCTTC	CASSLERGGQFF
15	TRBV5-4	few	TRBJ2-7	TRBD1	TGTGCCAGCAGCTTGCCCGGACAGGGTAGATACGAGCAGTACTTC	CASSLPGQGRYEQYF
15	TRBV27	few	TRBJ2-7	NA	TGTGCCAGCAGACCGCCGTCAGCAGGTTCCTACGAGCAGTACTTC	CASRPPSAGSYEQYF
13	TRBV19	medium-sized	TRBJ2-7	NA	TGTGCCAGTAGTCAGGCAGGCTCCTACGAGCAGTACTTC	CASSQAGSYEQYF
18	TRBV7-2	few	TRBJ2-3	TRBD1	TGTGCCAGCAGCTTATCCGTTCGGGTGACAGGGGGCACAGATACGCAGTATTTT	CASSLSVRVTGGTDTQYF
12	TRBV29-1	many	TRBJ2-1	NA	TGCAGCGTTGTTAGGGACTACAATGAGCAGTTCTTC	CSVVRDYNEQFF
16	TRBV7-3	many	TRBJ2-6	NA	TGTGCCAGCAGCCCCACGTCAGGGTTCGGGGCCAACGTCCTGACTTTC	CASSPTSGFGANVLTF
15	TRBV19	many	TRBJ1-5	NA	TGTGCCAGTAGTTCCGCAGGGAGTGCCACTCAGCCCCAGCATTTT	CASSSAGSATQPQHF